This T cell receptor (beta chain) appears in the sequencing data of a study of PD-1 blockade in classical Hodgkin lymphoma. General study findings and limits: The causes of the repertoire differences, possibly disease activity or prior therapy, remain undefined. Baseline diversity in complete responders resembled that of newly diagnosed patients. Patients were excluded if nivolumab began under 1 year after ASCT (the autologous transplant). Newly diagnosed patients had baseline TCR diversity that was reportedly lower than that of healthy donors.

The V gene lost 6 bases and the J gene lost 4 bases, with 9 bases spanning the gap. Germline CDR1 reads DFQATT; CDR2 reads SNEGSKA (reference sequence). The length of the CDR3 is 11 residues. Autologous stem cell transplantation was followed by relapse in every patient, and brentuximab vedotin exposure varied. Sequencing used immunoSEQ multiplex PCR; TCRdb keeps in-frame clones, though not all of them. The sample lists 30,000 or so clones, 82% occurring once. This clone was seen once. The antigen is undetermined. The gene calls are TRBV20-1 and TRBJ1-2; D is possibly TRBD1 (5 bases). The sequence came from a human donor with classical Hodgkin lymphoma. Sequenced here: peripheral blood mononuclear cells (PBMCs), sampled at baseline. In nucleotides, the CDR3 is TGCAGTGCCGGGACCCCCTATGGCTACACCTTC. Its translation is CSAGTPYGYTF.